The T cell receptor beta chain under discussion was sequenced for a study of T cell repertoires in cytomegalovirus infection. Overall study: Public TCR beta signatures indicated both CMV infection and matching HLA type.

Only a few counts were recorded for this clonotype. Its antigen is currently unknown. TCRdb itself ran the reads through MiXCR, one entry per CDR3 protein. The sample records some 230,000 distinct CDR3 sequences, about 20% being singletons. J lost 7 bases, V lost 2 bases, and 6 bases had no gene match. Germline lookup yields CDR1 MNHEY and CDR2 SVGEGT. This CDR3 has 16 residues. Broader study findings: HLA-C-restricted CMV-specific TCR beta clonotypes prevailed in the ex vivo response. Accumulated public TCR beta family frequency recognized individuals carrying CMV together with the relevant HLA.

Sequenced input: CD8+ T cells from PBMCs. The chain combines TRBV6-2 or TRBV6-3 with TRBJ2-4; 12 bases match TRBD2. This TCR came from a human donor in good health (CMV status not recorded). Some clones in this sample may be carry-over from other donors' samples. CDR3 residues: CASSYLAGGPGNIQYF. CDR3 DNA: TGTGCCAGCAGTTACCTAGCGGGGGGGCCGGGGAACATTCAGTACTTC.